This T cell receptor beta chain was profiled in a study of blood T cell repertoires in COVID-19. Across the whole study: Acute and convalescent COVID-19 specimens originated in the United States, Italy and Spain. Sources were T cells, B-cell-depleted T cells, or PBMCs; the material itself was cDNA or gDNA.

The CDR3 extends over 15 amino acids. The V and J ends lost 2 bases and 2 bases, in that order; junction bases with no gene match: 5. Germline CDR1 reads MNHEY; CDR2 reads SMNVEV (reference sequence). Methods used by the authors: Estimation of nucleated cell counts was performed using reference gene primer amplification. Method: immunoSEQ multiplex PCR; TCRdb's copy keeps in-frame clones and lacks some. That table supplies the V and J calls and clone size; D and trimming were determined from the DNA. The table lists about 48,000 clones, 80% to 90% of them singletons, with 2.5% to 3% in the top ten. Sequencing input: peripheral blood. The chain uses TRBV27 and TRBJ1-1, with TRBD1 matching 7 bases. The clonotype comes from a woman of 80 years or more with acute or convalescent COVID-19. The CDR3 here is CASSLDREPNTEAFF. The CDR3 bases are TGTGCCAGCAGTTTAGACAGGGAACCCAACACTGAAGCTTTCTTT.